The 22 T cell receptor beta chains below come from one sample, sequenced in a study of blood T cell repertoires in COVID-19. Profiled with immunoSEQ multiplex PCR; TCRdb holds only in-frame clones, not every one. The sample has 100,000 to 120,000 clones; 81% are singletons. Sequencing input: peripheral blood. Source of these receptors: a man older than 75 with acute or convalescent COVID-19.

This chain connects TRBV6-5 to TRBJ1-4; TRBD1 matches at 9 bases. CDR3 length: 14 amino acids. Losses at the gene ends were 6 bases for V and 8 bases for J; bases not matched to a gene: 7. CDR1 is MNHEY, CDR2 SVGAGI, per germline. CDR3 in amino acids: CASSTGTGREKLFF. DNA of the CDR3: TGTGCCAGCAGCACCGGGACAGGGAGGGAAAAACTGTTTTTT.

This chain joins TRBV7-3 and TRBJ2-2, with D perhaps matching TRBD1 (6 bases). Germline V CDR1 and CDR2: SGHTA, FQGTGA. Trimming shortened V by 6 bases and J by 2 bases, and 13 bases separated the two germline ends. The CDR3 has 15 amino acids. CDR3 nucleotide sequence: TGTGCCAGCAGAATGGGACAACCCAACACCGGGGAGCTGTTTTTT. Translating it yields CASRMGQPNTGELFF.

This clone appeared once. The chain has TRBV7-9 and TRBJ1-4; 7 positions agree with TRBD1. V trimming: 5 bases; J trimming: 4 bases; junction bases outside the gene matches: 7. This CDR3 has 15 residues. CDR1 SEHNR and CDR2 FQNEAQ come from the germline V gene (reference sequence). The CDR3 sequence is CASSPQGQHNEKLFF. The CDR3 bases are TGTGCCAGCAGCCCTCAGGGACAGCATAATGAAAAACTGTTTTTT.

The gene calls are TRBV11-2 and TRBJ2-7, with D perhaps TRBD1 (5 bases). Germline CDR1 is SGHAT and CDR2 is FQNNGV. V was cut by 0 bases and J by 0 bases, with 9 bases left in between. The CDR3 is made up of 15 amino acids. CDR3 region: CASSLERGFSYEQYF. In nucleotides, the CDR3 is TGTGCCAGCAGCTTAGAAAGGGGTTTCTCCTACGAGCAGTACTTC.

The V call is TRBV11-3, the J call TRBJ2-3, with D perhaps matching TRBD2 (5 bases). Trimming took 0 bases from V and 3 from J, leaving 7 bases between them. The CDR3 is 14 residues long. Germline lookup yields CDR1 SGHNT and CDR2 YENEEA. CDR3 sequence reads: CASSLDRGTDTQYF. The CDR3 nucleotides read TGTGCCAGCAGCTTAGATCGGGGAACAGATACGCAGTATTTT.

The rearrangement links TRBV20-1 to TRBJ1-1; D uncertain. The CDR3 covers 11 residues. V was shortened by 2 bases and J by 11 bases, with 12 bases between the two germline ends. CDR1 is DFQATT and CDR2 is SNEGSKA in the germline V gene (reference sequence). As DNA, the CDR3 is TGCAGTGCTAGAAATGACGTGAGGGCTTTCTTT. Translated: CSARNDVRAFF.

The chain combines TRBV11-2 with TRBJ1-6; 12 nucleotides line up with TRBD1. Germline CDR1 is SGHAT and CDR2 is FQNNGV. The CDR3 length is 17 residues. V lost 5 bases, J lost 9 bases, and 11 bases stayed unmatched. The CDR3 nucleotides read TGTGCCAGCAGCCCAAGGGACAGGGGGCCCATGGGTTCACCCCTCCACTTT. Translating it yields CASSPRDRGPMGSPLHF.

The rearrangement joins TRBV19 to TRBJ2-1, with 8 bases lining up with TRBD2. The CDR3 loop spans 14 amino acids. V shed 6 bases and J 3 bases; nucleotides not matched to a gene: 4. CDR1 and CDR2 (germline): LNHDA, SQIVND (reference sequence). CDR3 sequence reads: CASRRAGGYNEQFF. CDR3 bases: TGTGCCAGTAGGAGGGCGGGAGGCTACAATGAGCAGTTCTTC.

The chain links TRBV24-1 to TRBJ2-1; TRBD1 aligns across 7 bases. This CDR3 spans 14 amino acids. Germline V gene lookup returns CDR1 KGHDR and CDR2 SFDVKD. The ends lost 0 bases at V and 6 bases at J; junction bases unmatched: 1. The DNA for the CDR3 is TGTGCCACCAGTGATTTGCGACAGGGCAATGAGCAGTTCTTC. As protein: CATSDLRQGNEQFF.

This clone has only a few counts. The gene calls are TRBV6-5 and TRBJ2-7; 9 positions agree with TRBD1. The CDR3 extends over 14 amino acids. Germline CDR1 is MNHEY and CDR2 is SVGAGI. J was trimmed by 2 bases and V by 10 bases; bases with no gene match: 9. The CDR3 loop reads CATRGTGPPYEQYF. In nucleotides, the CDR3 is TGTGCCACAAGGGGGACAGGGCCCCCCTACGAGCAGTACTTC.

The chain uses TRBV30 and TRBJ1-5, with D possibly TRBD1 on 5 matching bases. The germline CDR1 and CDR2 sequences are GTSNPN and SVGIG (reference sequence). CDR3 length equals 13 residues. The V gene lost 1 base and the J gene lost 9 bases, with 13 bases spanning the gap. The CDR3 DNA sequence: TGTGCCTGGAGTGCTCAGGGAAACCGGCCCCAGCATTTT. Amino acids: CAWSAQGNRPQHF.

The chain combines TRBV9 with TRBJ2-1, with D perhaps matching TRBD2 (5 bases). V gave up 0 bases and J gave up 3 bases, with 13 bases separating them. This CDR3 has 16 residues. Germline CDR1 is SGDLS and CDR2 is YYNGEE. CDR3 loop: CASSVAGLENYNEQFF. In DNA, the CDR3 is TGTGCCAGCAGCGTAGCAGGACTCGAAAACTACAATGAGCAGTTCTTC.

The chain links TRBV7-9 to TRBJ2-7, with 7 bases matching TRBD1. CDR1 and CDR2 from the germline V gene are SEHNR and FQNEAQ (reference sequence). CDR3 size: 16 residues. The ends lost 1 base at V and 0 bases at J; junction bases unmatched: 6. The CDR3 region has the DNA TGTGCCAGCAGCTTAGGTTTCGGGACAGCCTCCTACGAGCAGTACTTC. This codes for CASSLGFGTASYEQYF.

The CDR3 bases are TGTGCCAGCAGCTTGGGGGGACAGGGGGACGAAAAACTGTTTTTT. Protein: CASSLGGQGDEKLFF. The chain recombines TRBV5-4 with TRBJ1-4; 11 nucleotides agree with TRBD1. CDR1 and CDR2 (germline): SGHNT, YYREEE (reference sequence). CDR3 length: 15 amino acids. J gave up 8 bases and V 0 bases, and 3 bases lay outside the gene matches. The full variable domain, completed using reference TRBV5-4 and TRBJ1-4, is ETGVTQSPTHLIKTRGQQVTLRCSSQSGHNTVSWYQQALGQGPQFIFQYYREEENGRGNFPPRFSGLQFPNYSSELNVNALELDDSALYLCASSLGGQGDEKLFFGSGTQLSVL.

This chain links TRBV11-2 with TRBJ2-1, with TRBD2 matching 14 bases. Germline V gene sequence: CDR1 SGHAT, CDR2 FQNNGV. V shed 6 bases and J 5 bases; nucleotides not matched to a gene: 3. This CDR3 spans 15 amino acids. The chain's CDR3 is CASRGLAGVHNEQFF. CDR3 nucleotide sequence: TGTGCCAGCAGGGGACTAGCGGGAGTTCACAATGAGCAGTTCTTC. The complete variable domain, with remaining parts taken from reference TRBV11-2 and TRBJ2-1, reads EAGVAQSPRYKIIEKRQSVAFWCNPISGHATLYWYQQILGQGPKLLIQFQNNGVVDDSQLPKDRFSAERLKGVDSTLKIQPAKLEDSAVYLCASRGLAGVHNEQFFGPGTRLTVL.

The chain joins TRBV18 to TRBJ2-1, with a tentative D call TRBD2 (5 bases). This CDR3 has 16 amino acids. Germline V gene data show CDR1 as KGHSH and CDR2 as LQKENI. Trimming took 1 base from V and 2 from J, leaving 12 bases between them. The CDR3 DNA sequence: TGTGCCAGCTCACCACTGTCCTCCGGGGCCTACAATGAGCAGTTCTTC. This encodes CASSPLSSGAYNEQFF. Drawing the rest from reference TRBV18 and TRBJ2-1, the complete variable domain is NAGVMQNPRHLVRRRGQEARLRCSPMKGHSHVYWYRQLPEEGLKFMVYLQKENIIDESGMPKERFSAEFPKEGPSILRIQQVVRGDSAAYFCASSPLSSGAYNEQFFGPGTRLTVL.

This clone was detected only a few times. This chain links TRBV18 with TRBJ2-7; 10 nucleotides match TRBD1. In germline, CDR1 is KGHSH, CDR2 LQKENI. This CDR3 is built from 15 residues. The ends lost 2 bases at V and 7 bases at J; junction bases unmatched: 8. The CDR3 here is CASSPARDRGEEQYF. As DNA, the CDR3 is TGTGCCAGCTCACCAGCCCGGGACAGGGGTGAAGAGCAGTACTTC.

This chain connects TRBV11-2 to TRBJ2-1; D is perhaps TRBD2 (5 bases). CDR1 and CDR2 from the germline V gene are SGHAT and FQNNGV. The CDR3 has 16 residues. V was cut by 1 base and J by 6 bases, with 16 bases left in between. This chain's CDR3 is CASSLGAMFGGNEQFF. The CDR3 bases are TGTGCCAGCAGCTTAGGGGCTATGTTTGGAGGCAATGAGCAGTTCTTC. The whole variable domain, filled in from reference TRBV11-2 and TRBJ2-1, reads EAGVAQSPRYKIIEKRQSVAFWCNPISGHATLYWYQQILGQGPKLLIQFQNNGVVDDSQLPKDRFSAERLKGVDSTLKIQPAKLEDSAVYLCASSLGAMFGGNEQFFGPGTRLTVL.

The chain couples TRBV30 to TRBJ2-3, with D possibly TRBD2 on 5 matching bases. Trimming stripped 3 bases from V and 2 bases from J, with 18 bases between. The germline V gene has CDR1 GTSNPN and CDR2 SVGIG (reference sequence). The CDR3 consists of 16 residues. The CDR3 is CAWSEKQADFTDTQYF. The CDR3 DNA follows: TGTGCCTGGAGCGAGAAGCAAGCGGACTTCACAGATACGCAGTATTTT. Full variable domain (remainder filled in from reference TRBV30 and TRBJ2-3): SQTIHQWPATLVQPVGSPLSLECTVEGTSNPNLYWYRQAAGRGLQLLFYSVGIGQISSEVPQNLSASRPQDRQFILSSKKLLLSDSGFYLCAWSEKQADFTDTQYFGPGTRLTVL.

The chain joins TRBV6-5 to TRBJ2-2; tentatively, D is TRBD1 (6 bases). This CDR3 comprises 15 residues. Germline values: CDR1 MNHEY, CDR2 SVGAGI. With 5 bases removed from V and 3 bases from J, the gap between germline ends came to 13 bases. CDR3 protein: CASSKNRVDTGELFF. The DNA for the CDR3 is TGTGCCAGCAGTAAAAACAGGGTGGACACCGGGGAGCTGTTTTTT.

As regards this clone: Relative to the germline gene, one junction end is altered; a read error may explain this. This chain joins TRBV19 and TRBJ2-1; the match to TRBD2 covers 15 bases. CDR1 LNHDA and CDR2 SQIVND come from the germline V gene (reference sequence). The CDR3 sequence is 14 residues long. The CDR3 DNA reads TGTGCCAGTAGTACCGACGGGACTAGCGGGAGGTGGCTCTTC. Translating it yields CASSTDGTSGRWLF.

V is TRBV21-1 and J is TRBJ2-5; the D segment call TRBD2 is taken from the table without a DNA check. TRBV21-1 represents a pseudogene. This CDR3 is 16 amino acids long. CDR3 residues: CASSKSRARCGETQYF. In DNA form, the CDR3 reads TGTGCCAGCAGCAAATCCAGAGCTAGATGCGGAGAGACCCAGTACTTC.